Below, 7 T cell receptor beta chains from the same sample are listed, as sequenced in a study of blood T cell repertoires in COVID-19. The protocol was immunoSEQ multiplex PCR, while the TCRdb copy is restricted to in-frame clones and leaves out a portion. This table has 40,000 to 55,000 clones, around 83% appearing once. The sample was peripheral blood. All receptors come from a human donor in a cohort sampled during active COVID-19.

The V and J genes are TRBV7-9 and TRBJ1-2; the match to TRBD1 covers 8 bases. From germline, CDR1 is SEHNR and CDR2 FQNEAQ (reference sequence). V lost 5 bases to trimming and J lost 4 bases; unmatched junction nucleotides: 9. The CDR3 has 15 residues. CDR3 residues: CASSPFGQGSYGYTF. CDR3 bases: TGTGCCAGCAGCCCTTTCGGACAGGGAAGCTATGGCTACACCTTC.

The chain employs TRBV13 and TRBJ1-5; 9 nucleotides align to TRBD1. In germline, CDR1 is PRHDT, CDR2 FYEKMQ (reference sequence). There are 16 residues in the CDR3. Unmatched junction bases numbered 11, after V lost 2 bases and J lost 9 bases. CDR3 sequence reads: CASSLRATGGGRPQHF. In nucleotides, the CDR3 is TGTGCCAGCAGCTTAAGAGCAACAGGGGGCGGCAGGCCCCAGCATTTT.

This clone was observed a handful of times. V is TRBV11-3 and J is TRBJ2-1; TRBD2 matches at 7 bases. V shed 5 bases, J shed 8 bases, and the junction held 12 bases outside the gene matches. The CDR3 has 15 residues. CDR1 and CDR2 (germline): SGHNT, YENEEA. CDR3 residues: CASSRRSGLGDEQFF. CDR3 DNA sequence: TGTGCCAGCAGCCGTCGTTCTGGACTAGGTGATGAGCAGTTCTTC.

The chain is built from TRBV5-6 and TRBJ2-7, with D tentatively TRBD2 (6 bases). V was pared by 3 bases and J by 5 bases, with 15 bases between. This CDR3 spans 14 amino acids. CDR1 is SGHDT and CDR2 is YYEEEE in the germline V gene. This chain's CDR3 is CASSWGELRNEQYF. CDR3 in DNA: TGTGCCAGCAGCTGGGGGGAGTTGAGAAACGAGCAGTACTTC. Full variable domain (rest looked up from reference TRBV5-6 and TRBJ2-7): DAGVTQSPTHLIKTRGQQVTLRCSPKSGHDTVSWYQQALGQGPQFIFQYYEEEERQRGNFPDRFSGHQFPNYSSELNVNALLLGDSALYLCASSWGELRNEQYFGPGTRLTVT.

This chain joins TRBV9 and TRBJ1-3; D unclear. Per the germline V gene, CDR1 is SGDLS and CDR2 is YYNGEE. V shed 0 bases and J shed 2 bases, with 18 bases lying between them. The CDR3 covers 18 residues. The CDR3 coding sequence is TGTGCCAGCAGCGTAGAGGTAACAGTGGATCTTGCTGGAAACACCATATATTTT. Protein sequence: CASSVEVTVDLAGNTIYF.

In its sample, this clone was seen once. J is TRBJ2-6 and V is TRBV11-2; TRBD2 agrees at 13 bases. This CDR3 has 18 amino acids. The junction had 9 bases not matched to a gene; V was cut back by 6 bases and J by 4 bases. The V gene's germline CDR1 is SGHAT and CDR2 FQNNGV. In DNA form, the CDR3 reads TGTGCCAGCAGGAAACTAGCGGGGGGGCCGGACGGGGCCAACGTCCTGACTTTC. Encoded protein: CASRKLAGGPDGANVLTF. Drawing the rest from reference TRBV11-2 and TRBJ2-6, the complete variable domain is EAGVAQSPRYKIIEKRQSVAFWCNPISGHATLYWYQQILGQGPKLLIQFQNNGVVDDSQLPKDRFSAERLKGVDSTLKIQPAKLEDSAVYLCASRKLAGGPDGANVLTFGAGSRLTVL.

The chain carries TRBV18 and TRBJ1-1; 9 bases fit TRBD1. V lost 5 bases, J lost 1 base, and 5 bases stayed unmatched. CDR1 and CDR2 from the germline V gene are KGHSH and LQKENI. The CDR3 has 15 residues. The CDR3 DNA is TGTGCCAGCTCATTCGGACAGGGGAGGAACACTGAAGCTTTCTTT. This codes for CASSFGQGRNTEAFF.